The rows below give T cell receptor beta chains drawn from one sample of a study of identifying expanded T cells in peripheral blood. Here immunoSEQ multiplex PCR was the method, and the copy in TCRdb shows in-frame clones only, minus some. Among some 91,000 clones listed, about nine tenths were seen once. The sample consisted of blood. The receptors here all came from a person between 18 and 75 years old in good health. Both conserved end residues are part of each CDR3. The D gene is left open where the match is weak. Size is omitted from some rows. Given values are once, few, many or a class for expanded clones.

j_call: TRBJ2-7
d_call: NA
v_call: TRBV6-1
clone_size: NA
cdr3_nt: TGTGCCAGCAGTGATAGGTCGGCAGGGGCCTACGAGCAGTACTTC
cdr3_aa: CASSDRSAGAYEQYF

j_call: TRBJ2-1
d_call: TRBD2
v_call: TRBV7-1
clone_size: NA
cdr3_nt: TGTGCCAGCAGCTTACGTGATAGCGGGGGATACAATGAGCAGTTCTTC
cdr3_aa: CASSLRDSGGYNEQFF

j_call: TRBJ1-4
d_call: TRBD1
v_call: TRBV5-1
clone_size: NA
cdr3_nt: TGCGCCAGCAGCGGCAACCGGGACAGCGATAATGAAAAACTGTTTTTT
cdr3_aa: CASSGNRDSDNEKLFF

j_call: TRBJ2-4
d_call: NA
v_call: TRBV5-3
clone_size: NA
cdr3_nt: TGTGCCAGAAGCTGGGGGGAAATCAAAAACATTCAGTACTTC
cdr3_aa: CARSWGEIKNIQYF

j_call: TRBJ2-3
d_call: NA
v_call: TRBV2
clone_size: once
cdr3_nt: TGTGCCAGCAAAGAGGTAGCTAGCACAGATACGCAGTATTTT
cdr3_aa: CASKEVASTDTQYF

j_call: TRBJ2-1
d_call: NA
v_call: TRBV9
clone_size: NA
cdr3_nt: TGTGCCAGCAGCGTAGCCACCCACCGGACGCCGAAATACAATGAGCAGTTCTTC
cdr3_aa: CASSVATHRTPKYNEQFF

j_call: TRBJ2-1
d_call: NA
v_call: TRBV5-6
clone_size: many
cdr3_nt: TGTGCCAGCAGCTTGGTGTCTATTTACAATGAGCAGTTCTTC
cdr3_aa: CASSLVSIYNEQFF

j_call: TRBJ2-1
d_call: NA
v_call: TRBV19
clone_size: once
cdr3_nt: TGTGCCAGTAGTAAAGGGGGCAATGAGCAGTTCTTC
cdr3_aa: CASSKGGNEQFF

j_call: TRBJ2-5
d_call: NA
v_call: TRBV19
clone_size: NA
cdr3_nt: TGTGCCAGTAGTCCCGACGGGGGCGAGACCCAGTACTTC
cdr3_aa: CASSPDGGETQYF

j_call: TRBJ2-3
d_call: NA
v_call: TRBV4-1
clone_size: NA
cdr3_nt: TGCGCCAGCAGCCAATTCTCCGGCTACACAGATACGCAGTATTTT
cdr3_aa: CASSQFSGYTDTQYF

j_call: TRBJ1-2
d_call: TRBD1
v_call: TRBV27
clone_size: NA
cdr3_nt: TGTGCCGGGCCTCAAGGGGACAGGGTTTATGGGGACTATGGCTACACCTTC
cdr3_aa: CAGPQGDRVYGDYGYTF

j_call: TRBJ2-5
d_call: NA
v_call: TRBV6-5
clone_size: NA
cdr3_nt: TGTGCCAGCAGTTACCGGAATGAGCAGTACTTC
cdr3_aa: CASSYRNEQYF

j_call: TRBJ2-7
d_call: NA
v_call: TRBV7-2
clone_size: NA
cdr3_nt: TGTGCCAGCAGCCTATTGGGACAACAACCCTACGAGCAGTACTTC
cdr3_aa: CASSLLGQQPYEQYF

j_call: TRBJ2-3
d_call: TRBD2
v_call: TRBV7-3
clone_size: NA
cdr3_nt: TGTGCCAGCAGCCCAGCCCAAGGCGGGAGAAAGGAAGATACGCAGTATTTT
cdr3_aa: CASSPAQGGRKEDTQYF

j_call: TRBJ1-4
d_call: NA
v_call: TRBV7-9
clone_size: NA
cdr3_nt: TGTGCCAGCAGTCCTACAACGATAGGAAGAGGGGCGAATGAAAAACTGTTTTTT
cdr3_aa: CASSPTTIGRGANEKLFF

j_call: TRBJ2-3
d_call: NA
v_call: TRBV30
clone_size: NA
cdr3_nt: TGTGCCTGGAGTGCAGGGGGCACAGATACGCAGTATTTT
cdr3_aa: CAWSAGGTDTQYF

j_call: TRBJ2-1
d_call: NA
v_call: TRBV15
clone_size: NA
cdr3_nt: TGTGCCACCAGCAGAGACTCCCTACAGAAACAGTTCTTC
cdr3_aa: CATSRDSLQKQFF

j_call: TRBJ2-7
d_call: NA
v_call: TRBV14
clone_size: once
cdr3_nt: TGTGCCAGCAGCCAATACGGAGGGGGCGAGCAGTACTTC
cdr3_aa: CASSQYGGGEQYF

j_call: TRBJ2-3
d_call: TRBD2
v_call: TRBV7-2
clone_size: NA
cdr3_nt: TGTGCCAGCAGCTTAGGGAGCGGGAGCCCCACAGATACGCAGTATTTT
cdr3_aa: CASSLGSGSPTDTQYF

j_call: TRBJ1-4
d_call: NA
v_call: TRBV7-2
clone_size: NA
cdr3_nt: TGTGCCAGCAGGCGACTACCCGGGAATGGGGATGAAAAACTGTTTTTT
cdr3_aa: CASRRLPGNGDEKLFF

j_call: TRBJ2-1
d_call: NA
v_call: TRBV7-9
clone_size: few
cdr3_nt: TGTGCCAGCAGTAGGGGTACTCGGGCTGAGCAGTTCTTC
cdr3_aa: CASSRGTRAEQFF

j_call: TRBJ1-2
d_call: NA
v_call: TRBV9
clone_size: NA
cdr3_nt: TGTGCCAGCAGCGTACCAGGGAGCGCCTATGGCTACACCTTC
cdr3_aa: CASSVPGSAYGYTF

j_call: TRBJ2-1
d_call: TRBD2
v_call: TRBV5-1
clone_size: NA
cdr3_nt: TGCGCCAGCAGCTTGAGTACTAGCGGGATGAATGAGCAGTTCTTC
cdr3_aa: CASSLSTSGMNEQFF

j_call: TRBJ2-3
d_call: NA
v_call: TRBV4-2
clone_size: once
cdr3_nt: TGTGCCAGCAGCCAAGAGAGGAGATCAGATACGCAGTATTTT
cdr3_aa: CASSQERRSDTQYF

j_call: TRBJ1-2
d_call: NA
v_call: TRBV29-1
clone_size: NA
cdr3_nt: TGCAGCGTTGACCCGGGACCCTCGACGATTAACTATGGCTACACCTTC
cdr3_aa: CSVDPGPSTINYGYTF

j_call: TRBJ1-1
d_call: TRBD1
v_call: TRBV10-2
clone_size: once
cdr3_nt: TGCGCCAGCAGTGAGTCGGACAGGGCGGCTTTCTTT
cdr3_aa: CASSESDRAAFF

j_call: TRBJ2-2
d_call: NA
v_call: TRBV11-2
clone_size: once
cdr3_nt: TGTGCCAGCAGCTTAGGACTAGTGGGGGAGCTGTTTTTT
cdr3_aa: CASSLGLVGELFF

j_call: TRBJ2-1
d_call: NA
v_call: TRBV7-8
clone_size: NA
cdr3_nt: TGTGCCAGCAGCCGCCCGGTCAGCAATGAGCAGTTCTTC
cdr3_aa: CASSRPVSNEQFF

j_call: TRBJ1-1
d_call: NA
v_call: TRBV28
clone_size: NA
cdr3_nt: TGTGCCACCAGTTTGATTTTGGTTGAGGACAGTAAGGATGCTTTCTTT
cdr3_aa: CATSLILVEDSKDAFF

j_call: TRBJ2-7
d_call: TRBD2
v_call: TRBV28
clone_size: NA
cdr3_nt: TGTGCCAGCAGTATCATTAGCGGGGGTTATACCTCCTACGAGCAGTACTTC
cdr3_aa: CASSIISGGYTSYEQYF

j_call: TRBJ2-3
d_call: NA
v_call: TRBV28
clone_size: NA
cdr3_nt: TGTGCCAGCAGTCGGGACTCGACAGATACGCAGTATTTT
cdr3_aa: CASSRDSTDTQYF

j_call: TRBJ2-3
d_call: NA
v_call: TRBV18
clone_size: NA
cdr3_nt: TGTGCCAGCTCCCTTCCCCCGGGACGAACAGATACGCAGTATTTT
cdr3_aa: CASSLPPGRTDTQYF

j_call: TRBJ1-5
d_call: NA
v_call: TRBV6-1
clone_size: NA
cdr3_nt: TGTGCCAGCAGTCGGACGGATAATCAGCCCCAGCATTTT
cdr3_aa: CASSRTDNQPQHF

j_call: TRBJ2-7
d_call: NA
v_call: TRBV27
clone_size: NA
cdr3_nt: TGTGCCAGCAGTCCGGGGACGGATCAGTACTTC
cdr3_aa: CASSPGTDQYF

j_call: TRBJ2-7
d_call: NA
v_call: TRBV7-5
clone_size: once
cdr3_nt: TGTGTCAGAAGCTTTAAGTTTGCGGCGATCGAGGAGCAGTACTTC
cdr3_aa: CVRSFKFAAIEEQYF

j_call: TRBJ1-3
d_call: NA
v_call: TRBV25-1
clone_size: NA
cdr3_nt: TGTGCCAGCAGTGATTCCGTGGGGGCTGGAAACACCATATATTTT
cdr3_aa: CASSDSVGAGNTIYF

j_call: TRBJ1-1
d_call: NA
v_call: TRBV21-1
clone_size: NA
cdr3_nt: TGTGCCAGACTAGACCAGGGGTTCAACACTGAAGCTTTCTTT
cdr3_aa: CARLDQGFNTEAFF

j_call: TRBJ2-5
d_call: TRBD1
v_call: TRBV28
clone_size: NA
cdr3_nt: TGTGCCAGCAAACTTCCCGCAGGGGGCTCGGGAGAGACCCAGTACTTC
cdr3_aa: CASKLPAGGSGETQYF

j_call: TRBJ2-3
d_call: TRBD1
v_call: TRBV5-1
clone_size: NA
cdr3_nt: TGCGCCAGCAGCTTGGGGGGACAGAGCACAGATACGCAGTATTTT
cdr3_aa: CASSLGGQSTDTQYF

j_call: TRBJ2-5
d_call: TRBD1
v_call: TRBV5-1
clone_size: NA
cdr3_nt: TGCGCCAGCAGCTCAAGCTTAATTGGGACAGGGGAAGAGACCCAGTACTTC
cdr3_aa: CASSSSLIGTGEETQYF

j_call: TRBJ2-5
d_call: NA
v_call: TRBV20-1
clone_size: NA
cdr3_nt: TGCAGTGCGCAGAAACAAGAGACCCAGTACTTC
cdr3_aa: CSAQKQETQYF

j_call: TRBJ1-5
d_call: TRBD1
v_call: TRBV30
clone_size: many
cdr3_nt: TGTGCCTGGAGTGGACAGGGCGATCAGCCCCAGCATTTT
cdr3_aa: CAWSGQGDQPQHF

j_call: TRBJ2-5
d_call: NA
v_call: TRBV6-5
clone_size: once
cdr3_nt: TGTGCCAGCAGTTACTACGGTCGCGCGGAGACCCAGTACTTC
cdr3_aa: CASSYYGRAETQYF

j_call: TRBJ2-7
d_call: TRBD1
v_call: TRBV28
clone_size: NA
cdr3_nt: TGTGCCAGCAAATTACTCCACGGGACAGGTCGGCTGGAGCAGTACTTC
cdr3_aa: CASKLLHGTGRLEQYF

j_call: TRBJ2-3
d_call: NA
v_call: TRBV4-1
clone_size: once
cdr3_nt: TGCGCCAGCAGCCAAGATGAAGGGTGGACGCAGTATTTT
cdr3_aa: CASSQDEGWTQYF

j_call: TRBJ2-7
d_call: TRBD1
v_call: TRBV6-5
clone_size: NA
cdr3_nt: TGTGCCAGCAGCCTTGGGACAGGGAACGTCTACGAGCAGTACTTC
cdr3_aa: CASSLGTGNVYEQYF

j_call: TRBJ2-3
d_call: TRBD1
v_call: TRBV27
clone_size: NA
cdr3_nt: TGTGCCAGCAGTCCCTGGGACAGGGAGAATAGGAATACGCAGTATTTT
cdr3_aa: CASSPWDRENRNTQYF

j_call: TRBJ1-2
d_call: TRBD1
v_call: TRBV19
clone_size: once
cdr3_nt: TGTGCCAGTAGCCCCGGGACAGGGGGTTACTATGGCTACACCTTC
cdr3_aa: CASSPGTGGYYGYTF

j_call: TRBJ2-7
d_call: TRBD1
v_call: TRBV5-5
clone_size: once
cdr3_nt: TGTGCCAGCAGCTTGGGGACAGGCACCTACGAGCAGTACTTC
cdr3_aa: CASSLGTGTYEQYF